Each of the 12 T cell receptor beta chains below was sequenced from the same sample in a study of blood T cell repertoires in COVID-19. The assay was immunoSEQ multiplex PCR, and TCRdb's table has in-frame clones only and misses some. The sample holds roughly 50,000 clones, roughly 81% seen once. Sequences were obtained from peripheral blood. The receptors were sampled from a woman in her sixties or seventies with acute or convalescent COVID-19.

This CDR3 reads CSGKQGTEAFF. Here the CDR3 DNA reads TGCAGCGGTAAACAGGGTACTGAAGCTTTCTTT. The V and J genes are TRBV29-1 and TRBJ1-1, with D perhaps TRBD1 (6 bases). CDR3 length: 11 residues. In germline, CDR1 is SQVTM, CDR2 ANQGSEA. The V end was cut by 7 bases, the J end by 5 bases, with 11 bases between.

The chain is built from TRBV7-2 and TRBJ1-6; the D is unclear. Looked up from germline, CDR1 is SGHTA and CDR2 is FQGNSA. Trimming left V 8 bases short and J 7 bases short, with 18 bases between. The CDR3 covers 15 residues. The CDR3 region has the DNA TGTGCCAGCCATTCCGGGGAGGGCTCGAATTCACCCCTCCACTTT. Protein: CASHSGEGSNSPLHF.

This sequence joins TRBV7-9 and TRBJ2-7; D possibly corresponds to TRBD1 (6 bases). Trimming pared 5 bases from V and 2 bases from J, leaving 16 bases between. The CDR3 is 15 amino acids. Looked up from germline, CDR1 is SEHNR and CDR2 is FQNEAQ (reference sequence). CDR3 protein: CASSPQVGTTYEQYF. The CDR3 bases are TGTGCCAGCAGCCCCCAAGTTGGGACAACCTACGAGCAGTACTTC.

The genes are TRBV14 and TRBJ2-3; TRBD2 matches 7 bases. CDR1 and CDR2 from the germline V gene are SGHDN and FVKESK. The CDR3 is 17 amino acids. V gave up 0 bases and J gave up 2 bases; unmatched junction bases: 8. Here the CDR3 DNA reads TGTGCCAGCAGCCAAGAATGGAGGACTAGTCCCACAGATACGCAGTATTTT. It codes for CASSQEWRTSPTDTQYF.

V and J are TRBV14 and TRBJ1-3; a weak D match, TRBD1 (5 bases). This CDR3 is 16 amino acids long. V was cut by 0 bases and J by 1 base, with 10 bases left in between. CDR1 is SGHDN and CDR2 is FVKESK in the germline V gene. CDR3 DNA sequence: TGTGCCAGCAGCCAAGATAGGCCAGGGTCTGGAAACACCATATATTTT. Residues: CASSQDRPGSGNTIYF.

The chain has TRBV5-1 and TRBJ2-5; perhaps TRBD1 as D (6 bases). Per the germline V gene, CDR1 is SGHRS and CDR2 is YFSETQ. This CDR3 is 14 amino acids long. The V end was cut by 3 bases, the J end by 4 bases, with 13 bases between. The CDR3 spells CASSSTGQGETQYF. DNA for the CDR3: TGCGCCAGCAGCTCAACAGGGCAGGGAGAGACCCAGTACTTC.

The chain links TRBV27 to TRBJ1-2; tentative D call: TRBD1 (5 bases). The CDR3 is made up of 14 amino acids. The germline V gene encodes CDR1 MNHEY and CDR2 SMNVEV (reference sequence). Trimming removed 0 bases at V and 5 bases at J, with 10 bases between. CDR3 loop: CASSLSGGRYGYTF. CDR3 DNA: TGTGCCAGCAGTTTATCCGGGGGGAGGTATGGCTACACCTTC.

CDR3 protein: CATRSVGQGSGGYTF. CDR3 bases: TGTGCCACCAGGTCCGTCGGACAGGGGTCGGGTGGCTACACCTTC. The chain links TRBV24-1 to TRBJ1-2, with TRBD1 identical over 9 bases. Germline trimming cut 7 bases from V and 7 bases from J; bases unmatched to any gene: 12. This CDR3 comprises 15 residues. Germline V gives CDR1 KGHDR, CDR2 SFDVKD.

This chain links TRBV27 with TRBJ2-2; 15 bases map to TRBD2. The CDR3 covers 19 residues. Germline lookup yields CDR1 MNHEY and CDR2 SMNVEV (reference sequence). V lost 5 bases and J lost 2; bases outside the gene matches: 9. CDR3 region: CASSLWTSGRALNTGELFF. The CDR3 region has the DNA TGTGCCAGCAGTCTATGGACTAGCGGGAGGGCCCTAAACACCGGGGAGCTGTTTTTT.

V is TRBV5-1 and J is TRBJ2-5, with 7 bases aligning to TRBD2. Losses at the gene ends were 4 bases for V and 4 bases for J; bases not matched to a gene: 10. In germline, CDR1 is SGHRS, CDR2 YFSETQ. There are 15 residues in the CDR3. CDR3 sequence reads: CASSRLAASGETQYF. DNA for the CDR3: TGCGCCAGCAGCCGATTGGCGGCTAGCGGAGAGACCCAGTACTTC. Full variable domain (rest looked up from reference TRBV5-1 and TRBJ2-5): KAGVTQTPRYLIKTRGQQVTLSCSPISGHRSVSWYQQTPGQGLQFLFEYFSETQRNKGNFPGRFSGRQFSNSRSEMNVSTLELGDSALYLCASSRLAASGETQYFGPGTRLLVL.

The CDR3 sequence is CASQDSSYNEQFF. CDR3 coding DNA: TGTGCCAGCCAAGACAGCTCCTACAATGAGCAGTTCTTC. The rearrangement links TRBV19 to TRBJ2-1; a possible D gene is TRBD1 (5 bases). The CDR3 totals 13 residues. Trimming left V 9 bases short and J 0 bases short, with 9 bases between. Germline V gene data show CDR1 as LNHDA and CDR2 as SQIVND (reference sequence). Full variable domain (missing parts from reference TRBV19 and TRBJ2-1): DGGITQSPKYLFRKEGQNVTLSCEQNLNHDAMYWYRQDPGQGLRLIYYSQIVNDFQKGDIAEGYSVSREKKESFPLTVTSAQKNPTAFYLCASQDSSYNEQFFGPGTRLTVL.

In this sample, this clone turned up a few times. The V and J genes are TRBV19 and TRBJ1-1; the match to TRBD1 covers 8 bases. V gave up 7 bases and J gave up 4 bases; unmatched junction bases: 8. The CDR3 has 14 residues. Germline CDR1 reads LNHDA; CDR2 reads SQIVND (reference sequence). The CDR3 bases are TGTGCCAGTACCGCACAGGGGGGAGGCACTGAAGCTTTCTTT. This sequence encodes CASTAQGGGTEAFF.